The rows below give T cell receptor beta chains drawn from one sample of a study of early T cells in non-severe SARS-CoV-2 infection. In TCRdb, the 5' RACE reads were re-called with MiXCR into one record per CDR3 protein. The sample lists approximately 120,000 distinct CDR3 sequences, 14% to 15% occurring once. The sequencing input was whole blood. Receptor source: an adult who was a healthcare worker with PCR-confirmed SARS-CoV-2 infection or an uninfected control (not recorded which). CDR3s include the opening cysteine and the closing phenylalanine or tryptophan.

v_call,cdr3_aa
TRBV19,CASGAGELDEQFF
TRBV12-3/TRBV12-4,CASSTRLGEQFF
TRBV15,CATSSQVGTGELFF
TRBV12-3/TRBV12-4,CASSTGQGHGNTIYF
TRBV19,CASSPSGRGHLEPQHF
TRBV7-9,CASSLSFNEQFF
TRBV2,CASSEAGEKLFF
TRBV18,CASSPRSAGREKLFF
TRBV3-1,CASSQEDREAFF
TRBV4-1,CASSQSTGYRGVYGYTF
TRBV21-1,CASRAEWHEQYF
TRBV20-1,CSASQVGGADEQFF
TRBV12-3/TRBV12-4,CASSKRGRYEQYF
TRBV30,CAWTPSGTYYQPQHF
TRBV19,CASAGTPSYEQYF
TRBV10-1,CASSDGGPADTQYF
TRBV20-1,CSASFYLGDTYTGELFF
TRBV3-1,CASSFRRQAGGYTF
TRBV3-1,CASSPQGYSNQPQHF
TRBV10-3,CATSSGASTDTQYF
TRBV20-1,CSAGPRKRGTYEQYF
TRBV5-4,CASSLAGNHEQYF
TRBV6-5,CASRPTRDNEQFF
TRBV27,CASSLSGFSEAFF
TRBV29-1,CSAQLGRGGYEQYF
TRBV11-2,CASSLTRNEQFF
TRBV9,CASSVAGYGEQYF
TRBV4-2,CASSQPGPGNNEQFF
TRBV3-1,CASSQVSGYTGELFF
TRBV20-1,CSAERGTDTQYF
TRBV5-4,CASSSNPNQPQHF
TRBV12-2,CASRLVPGPRDTEAFF
TRBV5-1,CASSLAGNADTQYF
TRBV7-9,CASSLEERGEQYF
TRBV15,CATSVDRAAGGYTF
TRBV5-1,CASSRTSGTHGGSYNEQFF
TRBV12-3/TRBV12-4,CASRQTGSETQYF
TRBV7-9,CASSLLQGAYEQYF
TRBV4-1,CASSQGEGGNEQYF
TRBV5-1,CASSTTGRSGADTQYF
TRBV5-1,CASSLSGWNTEAFF